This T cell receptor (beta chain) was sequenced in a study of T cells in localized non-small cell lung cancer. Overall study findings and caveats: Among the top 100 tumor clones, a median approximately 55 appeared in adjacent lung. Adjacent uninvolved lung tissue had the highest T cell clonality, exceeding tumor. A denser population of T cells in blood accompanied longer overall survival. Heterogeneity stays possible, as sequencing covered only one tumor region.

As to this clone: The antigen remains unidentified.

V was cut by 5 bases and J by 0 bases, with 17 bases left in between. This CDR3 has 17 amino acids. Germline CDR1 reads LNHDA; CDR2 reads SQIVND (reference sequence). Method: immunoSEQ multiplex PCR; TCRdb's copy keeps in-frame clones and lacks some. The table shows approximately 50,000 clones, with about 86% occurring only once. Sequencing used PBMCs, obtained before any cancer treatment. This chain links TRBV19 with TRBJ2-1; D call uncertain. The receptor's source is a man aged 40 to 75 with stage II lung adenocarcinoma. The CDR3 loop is CASSGSGSALSYNEQFF. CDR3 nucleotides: TGTGCCAGTAGTGGTAGTGGCAGTGCTCTCTCCTACAATGAGCAGTTCTTC.